This T cell receptor beta chain was found in a study of CXCR3-negative and CXCR3-positive naive CD8 T cells. The study's findings and limits: TRBV-TRBJ usage was alike in naive CXCR3-negative and CXCR3-positive cells but differed in memory cells. When CXCR3-positive naive cells were set against CXCR3-negative naive cells, the former had more hydrophobic TRB CDR3s. TCR interaction strength was inferred from TRB CDR3 physicochemistry, as CD5 matched across naive subsets.

Of note for this clonotype: Its antigen remains unknown.

Germline lookup yields CDR1 SGHTA and CDR2 FQGNSA. The CDR3 is made up of 14 amino acids. CD45RO-CCR7+CD27+CD95- defined naive CD8+ T cells. UMI-tagged TRB cDNA libraries were built via 5' RACE. One entry per CDR3 protein, without DNA, is what TCRdb gives after re-calling the 5' RACE reads. This sample's table reports 150,000 or so distinct CDR3 sequences. This chain uses TRBV7-2 with TRBJ2-7. Sequenced input: naive CXCR3+ CD8+ T cells from blood. As to subset: CD45RO-CCR7+CD27+CD95- naive CD8+ T cells expressing CXCR3 (TNR3+). The TCR sequence derives from a human donor in good health. Some clones in this sample may be carry-over from other donors' samples. CDR3: CASSLAALEYEQYF.